This TCR beta chain was retrieved from a study of blood T cell repertoires in COVID-19. About the research overall: Acute and convalescent COVID-19 samples came from the United States, Italy and Spain. T cells, B-cell-depleted T cells, or PBMCs supplied cDNA or gDNA.

In the original processing: Reference gene primer amplification yielded estimated nucleated cell counts. Assay: immunoSEQ multiplex PCR; the TCRdb copy retains only in-frame clones and omits some. D and trimming were read from the DNA, whereas the V and J calls and clone size are those reported in that table. The sample contains approximately 350,000 clones, 80% to 90% of which appear only once. Seattle's cohort entered during active infection and was followed longitudinally. The specimen was peripheral blood. This TCR was sampled from a woman between 45 and 65 years old with COVID-19, enrolled during active disease.

The CDR3 nucleotides are TGTGCCAGTACCAGGATCTTGGCGAATGGCTACACCTTC. Translation: CASTRILANGYTF. The V and J genes are TRBV19 and TRBJ1-2; D call uncertain. Germline V lookup: CDR1 LNHDA, CDR2 SQIVND (reference sequence). V was cut by 7 bases and J by 6 bases, with 15 bases left in between. This CDR3 region has 13 residues.